The clone carrying this TCR beta chain was counted at least ten times. What it recognizes is unknown. Time point reported: pre-sensitization, week 0. Indicated treatment: therapeutic diphenylcyclopropenone sensitization with weekly scalp DPC. The sample is drawn from a study of human T cells and chemical hapten exposure. On the study more broadly: A patient group, mainly female, showed alopecia areata, totalis or universalis.

In TCRdb, the RACE reads were re-called with MiXCR into one record per CDR3 protein. The profile covers about 270,000 distinct CDR3 sequences, with roughly 7.4% appearing a single time and 1.2% taken by the ten largest. Germline loops: CDR1 LGHNA, CDR2 YNFKEQ. This CDR3 spans 12 amino acids. With 0 bases removed from V and 11 bases from J, the gap between germline ends came to 10 bases. The study, taken as a whole, reports: Those TCRs sitting above 1 in 1000 frequency stayed the same with DPC sensitization.

The sample here was whole blood, taken in connection with sensitization to the hapten diphenylcyclopropenone (DPC). This TCR came from a man between 18 and 29 years old with alopecia areata. Some clones in this sample may be carry-over from other donors' samples. This rearrangement joins TRBV4-2 to TRBJ1-1; D is unresolved. CDR3: CASSQEGWWAFF. CDR3 bases: TGTGCCAGCAGCCAAGAGGGCTGGTGGGCTTTCTTT.